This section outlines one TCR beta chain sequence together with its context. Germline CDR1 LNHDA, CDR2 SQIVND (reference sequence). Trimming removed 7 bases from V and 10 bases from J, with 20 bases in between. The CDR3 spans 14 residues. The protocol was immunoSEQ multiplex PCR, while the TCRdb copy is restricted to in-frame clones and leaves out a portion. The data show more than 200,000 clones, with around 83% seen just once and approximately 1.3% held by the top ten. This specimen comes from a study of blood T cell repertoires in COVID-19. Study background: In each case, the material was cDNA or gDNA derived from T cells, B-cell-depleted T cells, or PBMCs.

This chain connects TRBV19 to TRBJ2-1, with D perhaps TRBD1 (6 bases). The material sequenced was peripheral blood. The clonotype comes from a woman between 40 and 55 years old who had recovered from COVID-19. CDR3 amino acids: CASISRGQLPEQFF. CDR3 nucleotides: TGTGCCAGTATCTCAAGGGGACAACTTCCAGAGCAGTTCTTC.